The 2 T cell receptor beta chains below come from one sample, sequenced in a study of blood T cell repertoires in COVID-19. Profiled with immunoSEQ multiplex PCR; TCRdb holds only in-frame clones, not every one. The data show about 76,000 clones, 86% seen once. Sequenced material: peripheral blood. Every receptor here comes from a human donor in a cohort sampled during active COVID-19.

The chain recombines TRBV12-3 or TRBV12-4 with TRBJ2-5; the match to TRBD1 covers 7 bases. J gave up 4 bases and V 9 bases, and 8 bases lay outside the gene matches. The CDR3 length is 13 residues. DNA of the CDR3: TGTGCCAGTTACAGGGGTGGAGGAGAGACCCAGTACTTC. Protein: CASYRGGGETQYF.

The genes are TRBV6-5 and TRBJ1-1, with D possibly being TRBD1 (6 bases). Deletions cut 6 bases from V and 4 bases from J, with 18 bases between. This CDR3 region has 15 residues. Germline lookup yields CDR1 MNHEY and CDR2 SVGAGI. CDR3 in DNA: TGTGCCAGCAGGGGCAACGTGGTCAGGGGCACTGAAGCTTTCTTT. This encodes CASRGNVVRGTEAFF.